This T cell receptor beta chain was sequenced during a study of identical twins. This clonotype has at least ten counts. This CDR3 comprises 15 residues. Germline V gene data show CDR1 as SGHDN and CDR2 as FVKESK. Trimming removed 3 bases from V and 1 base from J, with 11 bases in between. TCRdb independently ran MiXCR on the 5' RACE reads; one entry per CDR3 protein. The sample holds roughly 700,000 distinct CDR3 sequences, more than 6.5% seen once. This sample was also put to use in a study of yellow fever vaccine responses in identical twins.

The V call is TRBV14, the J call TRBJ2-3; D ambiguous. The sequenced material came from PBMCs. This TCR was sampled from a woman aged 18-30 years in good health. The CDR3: CASSQFRRGTDTQYF. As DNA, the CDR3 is TGTGCCAGCAGCCAGTTCAGACGAGGCACAGATACGCAGTATTTT.